A selection of T cell receptor beta chains follows, all from one sample in a study of CD8 T cells in Susac syndrome. TCRdb used MiXCR to reprocess the immunoSEQ multiplex PCR reads, holding one entry per CDR3 protein. This sample has about 70,000 distinct CDR3 sequences, with around 96% found just once. Sequences were obtained from CD4+ T cells from PBMCs. The receptors were sampled from a human donor with multiple sclerosis. Each CDR3 is given without its conserved first and last residue. The D gene is left open where the match is weak.

D: TRBD1
J: TRBJ2-7
V: TRBV5-1
CDR3: ASSIRDRASYEQY

D: .
J: TRBJ2-2
V: TRBV11-2
CDR3: ASSFRRANTGELF

D: .
J: TRBJ2-3
V: TRBV19
CDR3: ASSMGHQAGLYTQY

D: .
J: TRBJ2-5
V: TRBV7-9
CDR3: ASSREETQY

D: .
J: TRBJ2-5
V: TRBV20-1
CDR3: SARGPGSGETQY

D: TRBD1
J: TRBJ1-2
V: TRBV6-6
CDR3: ASIPGDSDWYYGYT

D: TRBD2
J: TRBJ2-5
V: TRBV11-2
CDR3: ASSLMRGGFETQY

D: TRBD2
J: TRBJ2-5
V: TRBV6-1
CDR3: ASRRRLASAETQY

D: TRBD2
J: TRBJ2-2
V: TRBV5-4
CDR3: ASSFGTTNTGELF

D: TRBD2
J: TRBJ2-7
V: TRBV5-1
CDR3: ASSFGLAGGPTYEQY

D: .
J: TRBJ2-7
V: TRBV20-1
CDR3: SARDPLLEQY

D: TRBD1
J: TRBJ1-1
V: TRBV12-3/TRBV12-4
CDR3: ASSSPTGGRNTEAF

D: .
J: TRBJ2-5
V: TRBV19
CDR3: ASSTRGQMETQY

D: .
J: TRBJ1-3
V: TRBV5-1
CDR3: ASSFDSFSGNTIY

D: TRBD2
J: TRBJ2-4
V: TRBV12-3/TRBV12-4
CDR3: ASTPAGATKMSQY

D: .
J: TRBJ2-5
V: TRBV7-7
CDR3: ASSLGGTRVLETQY

D: .
J: TRBJ2-7
V: TRBV25-1
CDR3: ASSDVYEQY

D: .
J: TRBJ2-7
V: TRBV12-3/TRBV12-4
CDR3: ASSSGSNYEQY

D: .
J: TRBJ2-7
V: TRBV24-1
CDR3: ATSDFKGYEQY

D: .
J: TRBJ2-5
V: TRBV2
CDR3: ASTRDLREAQY

D: .
J: TRBJ2-3
V: TRBV19
CDR3: ASSTTPGSGTDTQY

D: .
J: TRBJ1-6
V: TRBV13
CDR3: ASSSLSGSSPLH

D: .
J: TRBJ2-5
V: TRBV5-1
CDR3: ASSVQGVQETQY

D: TRBD1
J: TRBJ2-1
V: TRBV6-1
CDR3: ASSGQGAMAYNEQF

D: .
J: TRBJ2-1
V: TRBV27
CDR3: ASSPGRLASYNEQF

D: .
J: TRBJ2-7
V: TRBV12-3/TRBV12-4
CDR3: ASSLSRRGESYEQY

D: .
J: TRBJ2-2
V: TRBV7-2
CDR3: ASSSGGRAGELF

D: .
J: TRBJ2-1
V: TRBV20-1
CDR3: SARWGEQF

D: .
J: TRBJ2-3
V: TRBV4-2
CDR3: ASSQRSGGPTDTQY

D: .
J: TRBJ1-6
V: TRBV4-2
CDR3: ASSQDPAGTNSPLH

D: .
J: TRBJ2-7
V: TRBV6-2/TRBV6-3
CDR3: ASRRRNYEQY

D: .
J: TRBJ2-1
V: TRBV6-5
CDR3: ASSRQGSEQF

D: .
J: TRBJ1-2
V: TRBV5-1
CDR3: ASSLGREYGYT

D: .
J: TRBJ1-5
V: TRBV20-1
CDR3: SANPTNQPQH

D: .
J: TRBJ1-3
V: TRBV9
CDR3: ASSEEGSGNTIY

D: .
J: TRBJ1-1
V: TRBV5-1
CDR3: ASSLSTENTEAF

D: TRBD2
J: TRBJ2-3
V: TRBV3-1
CDR3: ASSQRTSGTDTQY

D: .
J: TRBJ2-5
V: TRBV20-1
CDR3: SATLSHRETQY

D: TRBD2
J: TRBJ2-3
V: TRBV12-3/TRBV12-4
CDR3: ASSLGRGSTDTQY

D: TRBD2
J: TRBJ2-5
V: TRBV27
CDR3: ASSYGLAGQETQY

D: .
J: TRBJ1-6
V: TRBV20-1
CDR3: SASPTGGGMNSPLH

D: TRBD1
J: TRBJ2-7
V: TRBV3-1
CDR3: ASRDRGEQY

D: .
J: TRBJ1-3
V: TRBV25-1
CDR3: ASSEPGAGNTIY

D: TRBD1
J: TRBJ1-6
V: TRBV9
CDR3: ASSVEDRGSPLH

D: .
J: TRBJ2-5
V: TRBV28
CDR3: ASTGAGTLDQETQY

D: TRBD2
J: TRBJ2-1
V: TRBV4-2
CDR3: ASSQRSGEYNEQF

D: TRBD1
J: TRBJ2-3
V: TRBV24-1
CDR3: ATSDTGTGRY

D: .
J: TRBJ2-1
V: TRBV4-1
CDR3: ASSHEDLDGQF

D: .
J: TRBJ2-7
V: TRBV11-1
CDR3: ASSFLGSEQY

D: TRBD1
J: TRBJ1-1
V: TRBV3-1
CDR3: ASSPNRDRLSEAF

D: .
J: TRBJ2-5
V: TRBV7-7
CDR3: ASSLETQSETQY

D: .
J: TRBJ1-2
V: TRBV7-2
CDR3: ASRLALNYGYT

D: TRBD2
J: TRBJ2-1
V: TRBV12-3/TRBV12-4
CDR3: ASTGTSVNVNEQF

D: .
J: TRBJ2-5
V: TRBV7-2
CDR3: ASSSRRLSQETQY

D: .
J: TRBJ2-7
V: TRBV3-1
CDR3: ASSQGILGTHEQY